The entry that follows covers one T cell receptor beta chain sequence. Its antigen is still unknown. The T cell receptor alpha and beta CDR3 regions were amplified from mRNA by semiquantitative ARM-PCR. ARM-PCR used tagged nested gene-specific primers, then communal superprimers for exponential amplification. One entry per CDR3 protein, called by TCRdb with MiXCR from the multiplex PCR reads. The sample has about 4,700 distinct CDR3 sequences, nearly 80% seen once. This sample is part of a study of relationships among human T cell subsets. Whole-study results and caveats: T cell counts were not recorded for two pan T samples. Substantial CDR3 sharing among Th1, Th2 and regulatory cells suggested stochastic fate choice.

Sequencing input: total T cells sorted from blood. This receptor was identified in a man aged 35 to 55 in good health.

The CDR3 loop is CASSNLGGDYTF. DNA of the CDR3: TGTGCCAGCAGTAACCTGGGGGGGGACTACACCTTC. This chain joins TRBV7-9 and TRBJ1-2, with D possibly being TRBD1 (5 bases). The V gene's germline CDR1 is SEHNR and CDR2 FQNEAQ (reference sequence). The CDR3 totals 12 residues. V shed 6 bases and J shed 10 bases, with 15 bases lying between them.